Below are 8 T cell receptor beta chains sequenced from a single sample in a study of OX40 agonist ivuxolimab in advanced cancers. Sequencing was performed with immunoSEQ multiplex PCR; in TCRdb, only in-frame clones are kept and a portion is missing. Seen here are roughly 43,000 clones, 88% observed once, and the top ten hold about 56%. The sequencing used CD4+ or CD8+ T cells sorted from blood, collected in a trial of the OX40 agonist ivuxolimab. Receptor source: an adult with an advanced solid tumor such as melanoma, head and neck, liver or kidney cancer.

The rearrangement uses TRBV7-2 and TRBJ2-4; weak D call: TRBD2 (5 bases). The germline V and J ends were trimmed by 3 bases and 8 bases, with 11 bases remaining between them. This CDR3 is built from 13 residues. The germline V gene encodes CDR1 SGHTA and CDR2 FQGNSA. The CDR3 sequence: CASSFGVGYIQYF. The CDR3 region has the DNA TGTGCCAGCAGCTTCGGGGTCGGATACATTCAGTACTTC.

The gene calls are TRBV5-1 and TRBJ1-6; 8 nucleotides match TRBD1. With V trimmed by 4 bases and J by 3 bases, 3 bases remained unmatched. CDR1 is SGHRS and CDR2 is YFSETQ in the germline V gene. The CDR3 has 15 residues. The CDR3 protein is CASSVDRVYNSPLHF. The DNA for the CDR3 is TGCGCCAGCAGCGTGGACAGGGTCTATAATTCACCCCTCCACTTT.

The chain uses TRBV6-6 and TRBJ1-1; D gene ambiguous. Trimming left V 7 bases short and J 3 bases short, with 12 bases between. Germline V CDR1 and CDR2: MNHNY, SVGAGI (reference sequence). CDR3 length equals 13 residues. The CDR3 spells CASTISRDTEAFF. The CDR3 DNA reads as TGTGCCAGCACAATATCCCGGGACACTGAAGCTTTCTTT.

The rearrangement uses TRBV5-1 and TRBJ2-7; possibly TRBD2 for D (6 bases). This CDR3 has 15 residues. The germline gives CDR1 SGHRS, CDR2 YFSETQ. V gave up 3 bases and J gave up 7 bases, with 20 bases separating them. The CDR3 reads CASSSRGGTPGEQYF. In DNA, the CDR3 is TGCGCCAGCAGCTCCCGCGGAGGGACTCCTGGGGAGCAGTACTTC.

CDR3 sequence: CASRSGLAGTDTQYF. The CDR3 DNA follows: TGTGCCAGCAGGTCGGGACTAGCGGGGACAGATACGCAGTATTTT. This chain links TRBV7-2 with TRBJ2-3; 13 bases align to TRBD2. The V gene end was trimmed by 6 bases and the J gene end by 3 bases; junction bases not matched to a gene: 3. This CDR3 region has 15 residues. Germline V gene lookup returns CDR1 SGHTA and CDR2 FQGNSA.

V gene TRBV4-1 combines with J gene TRBJ2-1; 8 bases are a match to TRBD1. Losses at the gene ends were 2 bases for V and 15 bases for J; bases not matched to a gene: 9. This CDR3 comprises 13 residues. CDR1 is MGHRA, CDR2 YSYEKL, per germline. CDR3 protein: CASSQLFRQGRFF. The CDR3 nucleotides are TGCGCCAGCAGCCAATTGTTCCGACAGGGGAGGTTCTTC.

This sequence joins TRBV6-5 and TRBJ1-2; 11 bases are shared with TRBD1. This CDR3 spans 15 amino acids. Germline V CDR1 and CDR2: MNHEY, SVGAGI. V gave up 6 bases and J gave up 4 bases; unmatched junction bases: 7. The CDR3: CASSPGTGGVYGYTF. The CDR3 nucleotides read TGTGCCAGCAGCCCCGGGACAGGGGGGGTCTATGGCTACACCTTC.

This chain uses TRBV25-1 with TRBJ2-7, with D perhaps matching TRBD1 (5 bases). The CDR3 sequence is 16 residues long. The V end was cut by 4 bases, the J end by 1 base, with 17 bases between. Germline V CDR1 and CDR2: MGHDK, SYGVNS. CDR3 nucleotide sequence: TGTGCCAGCAGTGCTGGTGGTATAAGGGGTTCCTACGAGCAGTACTTC. This sequence encodes CASSAGGIRGSYEQYF.